This entry lists 7 T cell receptor beta chains sequenced from one sample in a study of T cells in pancreatic ductal adenocarcinoma. No neoadjuvant therapy was given to the selected pancreatic ductal adenocarcinoma patients before their surgery. The protocol was immunoSEQ multiplex PCR, while the TCRdb copy is restricted to in-frame clones and leaves out a portion. The sample consists of thousands of clones, around 68% of them appearing once. The specimen sequenced was pancreatic tumor tissue. The receptors originated from a human donor with pancreatic ductal adenocarcinoma.

The CDR3 DNA sequence: TGTGCCATCCGAGGCAGGGAGGCTATCACTGAAGCTTTCTTT. Protein: CAIRGREAITEAFF. The chain carries TRBV10-3 and TRBJ1-1; D is possibly TRBD1 (5 bases). Germline CDR1 and CDR2: ENHRY and SYGVKD. This CDR3 has 14 residues. With 8 bases removed from V and 4 bases from J, the gap between germline ends came to 17 bases.

CDR3 residues: CASSLGQGFGETQYF. CDR3 nucleotide sequence: TGTGCCAGCAGCCTGGGACAGGGGTTTGGGGAGACCCAGTACTTC. V and J are TRBV14 and TRBJ2-5, with TRBD1 identical over 10 bases. With 4 bases clipped from V and 5 bases from J, the junction kept 7 bases outside the gene matches. The CDR3 is made up of 15 amino acids. Germline assignment: CDR1 SGHDN and CDR2 FVKESK.

This clone has a single count. The chain links TRBV5-1 to TRBJ2-1; D gene unclear. V was shortened by 0 bases and J by 4 bases, with 11 bases between the two germline ends. Germline lookup yields CDR1 SGHRS and CDR2 YFSETQ. This CDR3 has 15 residues. The CDR3 DNA reads as TGCGCCAGCAGCTTGGCCGGCGGCTATTACAATGAGCAGTTCTTC. Its protein is CASSLAGGYYNEQFF. Using reference TRBV5-1 and TRBJ2-1 for the parts outside the CDR3, the full variable domain is KAGVTQTPRYLIKTRGQQVTLSCSPISGHRSVSWYQQTPGQGLQFLFEYFSETQRNKGNFPGRFSGRQFSNSRSEMNVSTLELGDSALYLCASSLAGGYYNEQFFGPGTRLTVL.

The rearrangement uses TRBV2 and TRBJ2-7, with 9 nucleotides matching TRBD1. Trimming removed 6 bases from V and 3 bases from J; junction bases left unmatched: 6. From germline, CDR1 is SNHLY and CDR2 FYNNEI. This CDR3 has 14 residues. As DNA, the CDR3 is TGTGCCAGCAGAGCACAGGGGGCGGTCTACGAGCAGTACTTC. This gives the protein CASRAQGAVYEQYF.

The chain combines TRBV30 with TRBJ1-2; D gene uncertain. The CDR3 covers 14 residues. In germline, CDR1 is GTSNPN, CDR2 SVGIG (reference sequence). V was clipped by 2 bases and J by 2 bases, with 12 bases between them. The CDR3 is CAWSTSRQNYGYTF. In DNA form, the CDR3 reads TGTGCCTGGAGTACTTCGAGGCAGAACTATGGCTACACCTTC.

This clone was seen a single time. This sequence joins TRBV19 and TRBJ2-3, with D possibly TRBD1 on 7 matching bases. Trimming removed 8 bases from V and 4 bases from J, with 16 bases in between. Per germline, CDR1 LNHDA and CDR2 SQIVND (reference sequence). The CDR3 runs 14 residues. CDR3 region: CASGRGDRADTQYF. The CDR3 DNA reads as TGTGCCAGTGGACGCGGGGACAGAGCAGATACGCAGTATTTT.

V gene TRBV6-5 combines with J gene TRBJ1-1; a weak D match, TRBD1 (6 bases). This CDR3 spans 15 amino acids. Germline V gives CDR1 MNHEY, CDR2 SVGAGI. The V end lost 5 bases, the J end lost 6 bases, and 19 bases lay between the germline ends. In DNA form, the CDR3 reads TGTGCCAGCAGTCGGATTACAGGGAAGGAGGCTGAAGCTTTCTTT. Translation gives CASSRITGKEAEAFF.